One and the same sample provided the 5 T cell receptor beta chains below, sequenced in a study of blood T cell repertoires in COVID-19. The protocol was immunoSEQ multiplex PCR, while the TCRdb copy is restricted to in-frame clones and leaves out a portion. The data contain more than 90,000 clones, 92% of them singletons. The sequencing sample was made of peripheral blood. These receptors all come from a man aged 45 to 65 with active COVID-19.

The CDR3 spells CASSQTDRGSSGPLHF. The CDR3 coding sequence is TGTGCCAGCAGCCAAACAGACAGGGGTTCCAGCGGACCCCTCCACTTT. The chain carries TRBV14 and TRBJ1-6, with 8 bases matching TRBD1. Germline CDR1 reads SGHDN; CDR2 reads FVKESK. The CDR3 runs 16 residues. V lost 2 bases to trimming and J lost 12 bases; unmatched junction nucleotides: 12.

This chain joins TRBV14 and TRBJ2-1; no reliable D call. This CDR3 spans 16 amino acids. Per the germline V gene, CDR1 is SGHDN and CDR2 is FVKESK. Deletions cut 3 bases from V and 0 bases from J, with 12 bases between. DNA for the CDR3: TGTGCCAGCAGCCAGATCGCGGAGATCTCCTACAATGAGCAGTTCTTC. It specifies CASSQIAEISYNEQFF.

The V call is TRBV5-6, the J call TRBJ1-1; 8 nucleotides align to TRBD1. The trim removed 4 bases at V and 8 bases at J, leaving 7 bases unmatched. The CDR3 covers 13 residues. In germline, CDR1 is SGHDT, CDR2 YYEEEE. CDR3 sequence reads: CASSRDRGAEAFF. DNA of the CDR3: TGTGCCAGCAGCCGTGACAGGGGCGCAGAAGCTTTCTTT.

The chain combines TRBV6-4 with TRBJ2-3; D might be TRBD2 (5 bases). This CDR3 has 13 amino acids. In germline, CDR1 is MRHNA, CDR2 SNTAGT. Trimming stripped 4 bases from V and 6 bases from J, with 11 bases between. DNA for the CDR3: TGTGCCAGCAGTGCTTATCAGCGGGATACGCAGTATTTT. Translating gives CASSAYQRDTQYF.

J is TRBJ2-1 and V is TRBV28, with a possible D match to TRBD2 (5 bases). V lost 6 bases and J 6 bases, leaving 12 bases between the germline ends. The CDR3 runs 13 residues. Germline V CDR1 and CDR2: MDHEN, SYDVKM. The CDR3 here is CASSRGGGNEQFF. In DNA form, the CDR3 reads TGTGCCAGCAGCCGCGGTGGAGGCAATGAGCAGTTCTTC.